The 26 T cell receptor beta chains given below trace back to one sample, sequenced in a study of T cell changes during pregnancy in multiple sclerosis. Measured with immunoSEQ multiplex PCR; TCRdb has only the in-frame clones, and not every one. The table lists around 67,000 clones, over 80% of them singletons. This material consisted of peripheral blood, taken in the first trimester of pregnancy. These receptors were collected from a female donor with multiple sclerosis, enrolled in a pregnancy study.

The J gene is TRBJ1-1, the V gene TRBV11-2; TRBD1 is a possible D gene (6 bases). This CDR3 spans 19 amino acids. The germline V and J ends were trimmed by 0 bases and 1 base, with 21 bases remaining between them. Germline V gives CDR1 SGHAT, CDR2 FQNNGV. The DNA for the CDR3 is TGTGCCAGCAGCTTAGATCCCCGACAGGCTGGCGGCCGGAACACTGAAGCTTTCTTT. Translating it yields CASSLDPRQAGGRNTEAFF. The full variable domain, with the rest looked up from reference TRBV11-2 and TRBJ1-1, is EAGVAQSPRYKIIEKRQSVAFWCNPISGHATLYWYQQILGQGPKLLIQFQNNGVVDDSQLPKDRFSAERLKGVDSTLKIQPAKLEDSAVYLCASSLDPRQAGGRNTEAFFGQGTRLTVV.

Here the CDR3 DNA reads TGTGCCAGCAGTAAGGACAGGGGGAGCAATCAGCCCCAGCATTTT. Translation: CASSKDRGSNQPQHF. The rearrangement links TRBV6-5 to TRBJ1-5, with 10 bases aligning to TRBD1. V was pared by 5 bases and J by 1 base, with 2 bases of the junction left unmatched. The CDR3 has 15 residues. Looked up from germline, CDR1 is MNHEY and CDR2 is SVGAGI.

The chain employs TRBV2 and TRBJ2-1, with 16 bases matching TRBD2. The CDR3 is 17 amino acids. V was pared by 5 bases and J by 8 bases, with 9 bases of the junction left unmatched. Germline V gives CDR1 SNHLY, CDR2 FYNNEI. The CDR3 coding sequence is TGTGCCAGCAGTCAACCGGGACTAGCGGGAGGGGCCGATGAGCAGTTCTTC. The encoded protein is CASSQPGLAGGADEQFF.

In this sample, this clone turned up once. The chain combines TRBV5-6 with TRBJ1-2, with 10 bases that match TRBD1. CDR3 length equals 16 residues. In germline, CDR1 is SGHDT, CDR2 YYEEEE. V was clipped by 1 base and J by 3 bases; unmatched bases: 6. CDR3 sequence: CASSLLGQGDDYGYTF. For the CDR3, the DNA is TGTGCCAGCAGCTTGCTCGGACAGGGGGATGACTATGGCTACACCTTC.

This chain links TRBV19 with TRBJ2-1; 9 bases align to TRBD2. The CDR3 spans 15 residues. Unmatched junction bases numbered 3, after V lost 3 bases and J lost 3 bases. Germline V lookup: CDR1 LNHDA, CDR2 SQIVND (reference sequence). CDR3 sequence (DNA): TGTGCCAGTAGTATCCTAGCGGGAAACTACAATGAGCAGTTCTTC. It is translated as CASSILAGNYNEQFF.

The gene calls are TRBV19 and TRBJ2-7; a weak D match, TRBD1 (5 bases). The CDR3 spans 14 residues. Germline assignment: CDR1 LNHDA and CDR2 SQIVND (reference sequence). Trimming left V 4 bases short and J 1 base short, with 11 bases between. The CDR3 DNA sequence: TGTGCCAGTAGTAACCTTGGGGCGTCCTACGAGCAGTACTTC. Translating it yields CASSNLGASYEQYF.

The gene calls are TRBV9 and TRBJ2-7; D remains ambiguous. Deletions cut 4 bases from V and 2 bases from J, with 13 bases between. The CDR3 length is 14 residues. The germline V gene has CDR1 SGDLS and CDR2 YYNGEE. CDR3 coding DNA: TGTGCCAGCAGCCCTAGAGCGACGACCTACGAGCAGTACTTC. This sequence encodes CASSPRATTYEQYF.

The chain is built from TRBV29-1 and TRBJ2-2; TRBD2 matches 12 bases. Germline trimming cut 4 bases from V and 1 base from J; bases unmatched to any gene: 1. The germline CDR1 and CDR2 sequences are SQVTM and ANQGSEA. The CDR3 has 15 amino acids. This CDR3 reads CSVGLAGVNTGELFF. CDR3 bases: TGCAGCGTTGGACTAGCGGGAGTGAACACCGGGGAGCTGTTTTTT.

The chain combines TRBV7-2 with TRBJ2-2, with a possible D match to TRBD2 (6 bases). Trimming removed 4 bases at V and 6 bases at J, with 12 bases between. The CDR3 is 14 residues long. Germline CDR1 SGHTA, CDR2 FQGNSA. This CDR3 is CASSSTAGSGELFF. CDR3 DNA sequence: TGTGCCAGCAGCTCTACCGCGGGGTCCGGGGAGCTGTTTTTT.

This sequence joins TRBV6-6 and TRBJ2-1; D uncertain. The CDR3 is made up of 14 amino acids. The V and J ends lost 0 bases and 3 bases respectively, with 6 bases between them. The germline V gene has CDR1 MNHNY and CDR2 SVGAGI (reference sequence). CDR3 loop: CASSYSHDYNEQFF. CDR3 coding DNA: TGTGCCAGCAGTTACTCACATGACTACAATGAGCAGTTCTTC.

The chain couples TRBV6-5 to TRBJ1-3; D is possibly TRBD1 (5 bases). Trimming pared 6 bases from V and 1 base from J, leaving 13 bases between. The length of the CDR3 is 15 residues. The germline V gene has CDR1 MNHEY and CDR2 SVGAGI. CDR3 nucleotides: TGTGCCAGCAGCCTTGGGGGGAAGTCTGGAAACACCATATATTTT. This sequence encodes CASSLGGKSGNTIYF.

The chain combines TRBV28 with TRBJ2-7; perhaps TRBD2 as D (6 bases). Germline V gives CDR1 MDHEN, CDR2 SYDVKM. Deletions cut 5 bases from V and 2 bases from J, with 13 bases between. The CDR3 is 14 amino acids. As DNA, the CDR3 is TGTGCCAGCAGTACCCATACTAGCCCCTACGAGCAGTACTTC. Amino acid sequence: CASSTHTSPYEQYF.

The CDR3 DNA sequence: TGTGCCATCAGCCCGGGACTAGCGGGAGCCCACGAGCAGTACTTC. Translating gives CAISPGLAGAHEQYF. V and J are TRBV10-3 and TRBJ2-7, with 14 bases that match TRBD2. Losses at the gene ends were 6 bases for V and 5 bases for J; bases not matched to a gene: 6. CDR3 length equals 15 residues. Germline V lookup: CDR1 ENHRY, CDR2 SYGVKD.

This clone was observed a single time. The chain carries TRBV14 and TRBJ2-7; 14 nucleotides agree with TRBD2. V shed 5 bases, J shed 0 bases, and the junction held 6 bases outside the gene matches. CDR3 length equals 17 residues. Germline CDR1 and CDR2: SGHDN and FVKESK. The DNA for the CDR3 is TGTGCCAGCAGCGGACTAGCGGGAGGCCCCGACTCCTACGAGCAGTACTTC. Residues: CASSGLAGGPDSYEQYF.

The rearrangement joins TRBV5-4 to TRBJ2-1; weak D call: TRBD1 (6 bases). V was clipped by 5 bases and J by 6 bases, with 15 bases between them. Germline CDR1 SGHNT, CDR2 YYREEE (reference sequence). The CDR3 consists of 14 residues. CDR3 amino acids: CASRGAEGSNEQFF. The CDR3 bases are TGTGCCAGCAGGGGGGCCGAGGGGTCCAATGAGCAGTTCTTC.

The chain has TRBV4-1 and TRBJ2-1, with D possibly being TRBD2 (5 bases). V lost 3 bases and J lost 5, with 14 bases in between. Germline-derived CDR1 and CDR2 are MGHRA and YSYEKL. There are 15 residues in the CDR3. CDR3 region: CASSHTLTRNNEQFF. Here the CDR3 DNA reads TGCGCCAGCAGCCACACCCTAACTAGGAACAATGAGCAGTTCTTC.

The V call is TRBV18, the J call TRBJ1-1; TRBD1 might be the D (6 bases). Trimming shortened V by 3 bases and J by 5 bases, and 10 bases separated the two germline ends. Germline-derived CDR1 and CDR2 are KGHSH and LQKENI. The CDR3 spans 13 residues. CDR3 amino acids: CASSPGRGTEAFF. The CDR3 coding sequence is TGTGCCAGCTCACCGGGGAGGGGGACTGAAGCTTTCTTT.

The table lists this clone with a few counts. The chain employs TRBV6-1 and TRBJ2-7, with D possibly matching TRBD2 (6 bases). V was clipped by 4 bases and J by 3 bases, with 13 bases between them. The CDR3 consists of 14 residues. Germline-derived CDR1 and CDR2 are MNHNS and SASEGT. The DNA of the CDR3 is TGTGCCAGCAGTGTCCTAGCGTTAGGCTACGAGCAGTACTTC. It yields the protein CASSVLALGYEQYF.

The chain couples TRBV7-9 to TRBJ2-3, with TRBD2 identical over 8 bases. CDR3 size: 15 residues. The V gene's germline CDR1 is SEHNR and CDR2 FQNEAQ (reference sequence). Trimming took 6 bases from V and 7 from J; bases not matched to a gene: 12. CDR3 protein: CASSSPGTSFYTQYF. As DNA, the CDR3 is TGTGCCAGCAGTTCCCCCGGGACTAGTTTTTATACGCAGTATTTT.

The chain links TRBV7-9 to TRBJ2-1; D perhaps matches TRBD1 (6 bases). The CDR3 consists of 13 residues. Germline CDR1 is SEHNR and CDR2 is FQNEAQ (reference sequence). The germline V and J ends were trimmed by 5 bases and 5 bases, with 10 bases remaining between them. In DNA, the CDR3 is TGTGCCAGCAGCCTGCGGACAGACAATGAGCAGTTCTTC. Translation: CASSLRTDNEQFF. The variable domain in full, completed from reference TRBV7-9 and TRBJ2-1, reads DTGVSQNPRHKITKRGQNVTFRCDPISEHNRLYWYRQTLGQGPEFLTYFQNEAQLEKSRLLSDRFSAERPKGSFSTLEIQRTEQGDSAMYLCASSLRTDNEQFFGPGTRLTVL.

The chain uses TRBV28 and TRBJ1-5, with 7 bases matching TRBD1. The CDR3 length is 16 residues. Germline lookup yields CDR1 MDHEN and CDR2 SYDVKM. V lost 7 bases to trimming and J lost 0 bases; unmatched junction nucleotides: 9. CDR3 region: CASIPSGQYSNQPQHF. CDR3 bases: TGTGCCAGCATCCCGTCGGGACAGTATAGCAATCAGCCCCAGCATTTT. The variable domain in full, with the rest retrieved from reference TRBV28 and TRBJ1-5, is DVKVTQSSRYLVKRTGEKVFLECVQDMDHENMFWYRQDPGLGLRLIYFSYDVKMKEKGDIPEGYSVSREKKERFSLILESASTNQTSMYLCASIPSGQYSNQPQHFGDGTRLSIL.

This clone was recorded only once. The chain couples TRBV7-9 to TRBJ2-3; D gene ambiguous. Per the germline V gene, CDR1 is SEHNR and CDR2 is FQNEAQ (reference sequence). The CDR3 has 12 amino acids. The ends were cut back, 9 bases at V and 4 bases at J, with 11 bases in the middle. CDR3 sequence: CASRTLADTQYF. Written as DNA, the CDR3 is TGTGCCAGTCGCACTCTCGCAGATACGCAGTATTTT. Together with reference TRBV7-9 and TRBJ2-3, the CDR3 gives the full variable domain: DTGVSQNPRHKITKRGQNVTFRCDPISEHNRLYWYRQTLGQGPEFLTYFQNEAQLEKSRLLSDRFSAERPKGSFSTLEIQRTEQGDSAMYLCASRTLADTQYFGPGTRLTVL.

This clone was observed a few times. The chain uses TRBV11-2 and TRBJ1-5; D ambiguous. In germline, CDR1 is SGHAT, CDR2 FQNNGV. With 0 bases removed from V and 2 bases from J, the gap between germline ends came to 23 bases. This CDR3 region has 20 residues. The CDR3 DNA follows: TGTGCCAGCAGCTTAGAGCTCCCGAGACGGGTGTTGCGCCGCAATCAGCCCCAGCATTTT. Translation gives CASSLELPRRVLRRNQPQHF.

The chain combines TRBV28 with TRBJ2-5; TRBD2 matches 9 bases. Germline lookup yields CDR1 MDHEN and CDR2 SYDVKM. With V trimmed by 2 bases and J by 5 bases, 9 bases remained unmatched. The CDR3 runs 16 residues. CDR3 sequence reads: CASSLGGSGRKETQYF. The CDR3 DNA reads TGTGCCAGCAGTTTAGGTGGTAGCGGGAGAAAGGAGACCCAGTACTTC.

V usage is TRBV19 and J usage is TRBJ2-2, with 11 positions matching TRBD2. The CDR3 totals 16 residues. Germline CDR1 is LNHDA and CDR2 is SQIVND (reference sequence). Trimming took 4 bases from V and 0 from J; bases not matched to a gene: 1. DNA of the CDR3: TGTGCCAGTAGTAAACTAGCGGGGGCGAACACCGGGGAGCTGTTTTTT. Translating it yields CASSKLAGANTGELFF.

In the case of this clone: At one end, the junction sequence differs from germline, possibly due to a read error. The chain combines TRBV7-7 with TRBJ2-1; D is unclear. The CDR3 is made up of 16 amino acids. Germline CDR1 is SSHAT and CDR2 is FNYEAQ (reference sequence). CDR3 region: CASSLNPDQAYNEQFF. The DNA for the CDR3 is TGTGCTAGCAGCTTGAATCCCGATCAGGCTTACAATGAGCAGTTCTTC.